Below, one TCR beta chain is given with its context. The antigen this receptor binds is unknown. Base qualities are not recorded, but no much larger clone differs from it by a single base. Sequencing took place on an Illumina NovaSeq 6000. TCR cDNA was synthesized by 5'RACE template switching, through which a universal primer site and unique molecular identifiers were introduced. cDNA synthesis was primed from both the TCR alpha and TCR beta constant segments. Two PCR steps were used to amplify libraries, with sample barcodes and sequencing adapters being added in the second step. Sequencing of libraries was done on Illumina HiSeq 2500 (2x100 bp) or NovaSeq (2x150 bp). The original methods were these. Reads were demultiplexed and collapsed into UMI consensus sequences with MIGEC, and V(D)J alignment was performed with MiXCR. Using edgeR on replicate PBMC samples, clonotypes were called vaccine-responding if FDR was below 0.01 and the log2 fold change was above 5 up to day 15. Each bulk clonotype was labeled CD4 or CD8 based on which sequenced repertoire, CD4 or CD8, contained the clonotype at higher abundance. TCRdb reanalyzed the raw reads on its own, using fastp at Q25 for trimming and MiXCR for clone calling, and kept in-frame beta chains. Each CDR3 protein gets just one entry, which takes the most common genes and DNA from the rows behind it. None of the V and J calls come from the authors' own analysis; TCRdb made them. The sample has some 400,000 distinct CDR3 sequences on record, 18% of them singletons. Of the sample, over 15% falls within the top ten clones.

This sample was taken from a study of T cells after yellow fever vaccination (dated by TCRdb to between 2019 and 2020). About the investigation overall: Libraries from fractions with low cell numbers were prepared with the SMART-Seq v4 Ultra Low Input RNA kit. To follow T-cell clones before and after primary and booster YFV17D yellow fever vaccination, bulk TCR alpha and beta repertoires were sequenced over time. Two healthy male donors, one aged 18 to 30 and one aged 30 to 40 years, were included in the cohort. Blood samples were taken at several timepoints before and after primary and secondary immunization, and bulk PBMC replicates and cell subsets were isolated.

The sample's treatment or condition label, in plain terms: live attenuated yellow fever vaccine strain. Two biological replicates of bulk PBMCs were collected at each blood-draw timepoint. PBMCs were isolated from peripheral blood using a standard Ficoll-Paque protocol. TriZol was used to extract RNA from bulk PBMCs, CD4 and CD8 fractions, and dextramer-positive and dextramer-negative fractions. For CDR1 and CDR2, the germline V gene lists MNHEY and SVGAGI. The germline V and J ends show losses of 6 bases and 4 bases respectively, and no gene match explains 9 bases of the junction. Spanning cysteine to phenylalanine, the CDR3 consists of 15 amino acids. The entry retains the CDR3 DNA only, 45 bases that are in frame from base 1. Here is what the overall study found, with its caveats: A small fraction of clonotypes showed up in both the CD4 and CD8 compartments, probably as a result of convergent recombination. Only a couple of donors were included in the study, so the extent to which the findings can be generalized is limited. Computational filtering was needed because FACS-sorted repertoires could contain abundant contaminating clonotypes from the bulk population. Most clones expanded after primary vaccination were re-detected after the booster (about 95% of CD4 and around 88% of CD8), suggesting broad memory maintenance. The secondary T-cell response was weaker than the primary response but faster, peaking on day 5 instead of day 15.

This specimen consisted of PBMCs, obtained before the yellow fever booster vaccination. This chain joins TRBV6-5 to TRBJ2-5, with TRBD1 identical over 9 junction bases. This receptor was taken from a man younger than 30 who received the YFV17D yellow fever vaccine. The DNA sequence is given as TGTGCCAGCAGGGTTACAGGGGGCCGACGAGAGACCCAGTACTTC. It codes for CASRVTGGRRETQYF.